What follows is one TCR beta chain and its context. Its antigen is as yet unknown. The data were taken from a study of T cell repertoires in cytomegalovirus infection. On the study more broadly: Both a matching HLA type and CMV infection were indicated by public TCR beta signatures. Study-level points and caveats: Dominant in the ex vivo response were TCR beta clonotypes restricted by HLA-C and specific for CMV. Pooled public TCR beta family frequency picked out CMV carriers with the relevant HLA.

MiXCR, run by TCRdb on the reads, gives a single entry per CDR3 protein. The sample includes hundreds of thousands of distinct CDR3 sequences, approximately 42% of them seen just once. The CDR3 has 12 amino acids. The ends were cut back, 5 bases at V and 6 bases at J, with 11 bases in the middle. Germline V gives CDR1 MDHEN, CDR2 SYDVKM. The sample was cultured PBMCs, taken from culture after CMV antigen stimulation. This clonotype was obtained from a human donor in good health (CMV status not recorded). Some clones in this sample may be carry-over from other donors' samples. This chain joins TRBV28 and TRBJ2-7; D call uncertain. In DNA, the CDR3 is TGTGCCAGCAGTCTACCTTTCGGCGAGCAGTACTTC. Protein: CASSLPFGEQYF.